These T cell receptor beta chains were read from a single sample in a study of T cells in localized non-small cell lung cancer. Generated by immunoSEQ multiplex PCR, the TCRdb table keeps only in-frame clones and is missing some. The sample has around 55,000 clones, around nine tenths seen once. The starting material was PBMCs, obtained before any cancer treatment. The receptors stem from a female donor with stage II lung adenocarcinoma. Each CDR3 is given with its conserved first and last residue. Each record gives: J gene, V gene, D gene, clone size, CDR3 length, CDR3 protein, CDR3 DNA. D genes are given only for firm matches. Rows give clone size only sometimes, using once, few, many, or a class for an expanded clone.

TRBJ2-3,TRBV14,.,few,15,CASSQQLASTDTQYF,TGTGCCAGCAGCCAGCAACTAGCTAGCACAGATACGCAGTATTTT
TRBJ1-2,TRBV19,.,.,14,CASSPGTGPYGYTF,TGTGCCAGTAGTCCCGGAACAGGGCCTTATGGCTACACCTTC
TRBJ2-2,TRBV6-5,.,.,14,CASRPGGGTGELFF,TGTGCCAGCAGGCCAGGGGGAGGAACCGGGGAGCTGTTTTTT
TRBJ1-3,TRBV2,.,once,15,CASRTGGNSGNTIYF,TGTGCCAGCAGGACGGGTGGTAACTCTGGAAACACCATATATTTT
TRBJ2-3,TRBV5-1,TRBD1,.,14,CASSLGQGADTQYF,TGCGCCAGCAGCTTAGGTCAGGGGGCGGATACGCAGTATTTT
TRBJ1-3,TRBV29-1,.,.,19,CSVAGEPLPSLGSGNTIYF,TGCAGCGTCGCCGGGGAACCCCTACCTTCTCTAGGTTCTGGAAACACCATATATTTT
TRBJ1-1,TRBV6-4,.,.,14,CASRIQAMNTEAFF,TGTGCCAGCAGGATACAGGCCATGAACACTGAAGCTTTCTTT
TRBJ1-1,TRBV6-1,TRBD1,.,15,CASSVQQGVDTEAFF,TGTGCCAGCAGTGTCCAACAGGGGGTCGACACTGAAGCTTTCTTT
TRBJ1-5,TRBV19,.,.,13,CASSMVGVQPQHF,TGTGCCAGTAGTATGGTAGGGGTTCAGCCCCAGCATTTT
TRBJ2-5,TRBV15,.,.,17,CATSRDQGGGTQETQYF,TGTGCCACCAGCAGAGATCAAGGGGGGGGGACCCAAGAGACCCAGTACTTC
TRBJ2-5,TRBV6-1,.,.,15,CASSKAGALQETQYF,TGTGCCAGCAGTAAAGCGGGCGCGCTCCAAGAGACCCAGTACTTC
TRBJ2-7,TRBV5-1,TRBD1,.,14,CASTPGQGIYEQYF,TGCGCCAGCACCCCGGGACAGGGGATCTACGAGCAGTACTTC
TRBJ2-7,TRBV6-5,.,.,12,CATSTGRYEQYF,TGTGCCACCAGTACAGGGAGGTACGAGCAGTACTTC
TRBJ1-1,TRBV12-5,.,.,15,CASGSTGLWNTEAFF,TGTGCTAGTGGATCAACGGGACTTTGGAACACTGAAGCTTTCTTT
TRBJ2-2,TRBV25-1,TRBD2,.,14,CASHLAGDTGELFF,TGTGCCAGCCATCTAGCGGGAGACACCGGGGAGCTGTTTTTT
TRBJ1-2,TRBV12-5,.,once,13,CASGFGQFYGYTF,TGTGCTAGTGGTTTTGGGCAGTTCTATGGCTACACCTTC
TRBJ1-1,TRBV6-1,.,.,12,CASSLESTEAFF,TGTGCCAGCAGTCTCGAATCAACTGAAGCTTTCTTT
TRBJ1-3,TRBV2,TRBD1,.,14,CASSAGGPGNTIYF,TGTGCCAGCAGCGCAGGGGGGCCTGGAAACACCATATATTTT
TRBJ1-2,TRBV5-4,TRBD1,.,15,CASSLALTGIYGYTF,TGTGCCAGCAGCTTGGCTCTGACAGGGATATATGGCTACACCTTC
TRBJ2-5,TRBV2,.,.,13,CASSVGQQETQYF,TGTGCCAGCAGTGTAGGGCAGCAAGAGACCCAGTACTTC
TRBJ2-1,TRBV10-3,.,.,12,CAISEQPAEQFF,TGTGCCATCAGTGAACAGCCAGCTGAGCAGTTCTTC
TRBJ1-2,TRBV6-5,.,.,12,CASSYNGYGYTF,TGTGCCAGCAGTTACAACGGTTATGGCTACACCTTC
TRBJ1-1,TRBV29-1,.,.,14,CSVGLGTVNTEAFF,TGCAGCGTTGGACTGGGGACGGTTAACACTGAAGCTTTCTTT
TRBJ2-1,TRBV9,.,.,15,CASSFQGLRNHEQFF,TGTGCCAGCAGCTTCCAGGGATTGAGGAACCATGAGCAGTTCTTC
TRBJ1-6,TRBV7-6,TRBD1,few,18,CASSLADHRGSYNSPLHF,TGTGCCAGCAGCTTAGCGGACCACAGGGGCTCCTATAATTCACCCCTCCACTTT
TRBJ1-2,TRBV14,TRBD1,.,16,CASSHRSGQGPYGYTF,TGTGCCAGCAGCCACCGATCGGGACAGGGCCCCTATGGCTACACCTTC
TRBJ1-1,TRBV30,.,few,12,CAWSDRDTEAFF,TGTGCCTGGAGTGACAGGGACACTGAAGCTTTCTTT
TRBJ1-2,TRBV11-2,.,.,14,CASSASGGTDGYTF,TGTGCCAGCAGCGCCTCGGGGGGCACCGATGGCTACACCTTC
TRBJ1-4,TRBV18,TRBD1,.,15,CASSPRGQGDEKLFF,TGTGCCAGCTCACCAAGGGGACAGGGTGATGAAAAACTGTTTTTT
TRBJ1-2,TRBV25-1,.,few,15,CASSDPQGRGYGYTF,TGTGCCAGCAGTGACCCGCAGGGTCGTGGCTATGGCTACACCTTC
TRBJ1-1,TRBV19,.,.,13,CASSQSERTEAFF,TGTGCCAGTAGCCAAAGCGAGCGCACTGAAGCTTTCTTT
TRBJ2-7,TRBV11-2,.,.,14,CASSLGTVMDEQYF,TGTGCCAGCAGCTTAGGGACAGTTATGGACGAGCAGTACTTC
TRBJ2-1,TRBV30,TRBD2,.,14,CALTSGGRYNEQFF,TGTGCCTTGACTAGCGGGGGCCGGTACAATGAGCAGTTCTTC
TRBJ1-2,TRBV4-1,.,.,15,CASSPPASPAYGYTF,TGCGCCAGCAGCCCCCCGGCCTCCCCAGCCTATGGCTACACCTTC
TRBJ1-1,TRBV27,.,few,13,CASSLEPNTEAFF,TGTGCCAGCAGTTTAGAGCCAAACACTGAAGCTTTCTTT
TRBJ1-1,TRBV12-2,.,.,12,CASRLGDQGAFF,TGTGCAAGTCGCTTGGGAGACCAGGGAGCTTTCTTT
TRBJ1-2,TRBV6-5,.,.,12,CASSYDSYGYTF,TGTGCCAGCAGTTACGACAGCTATGGCTACACCTTC
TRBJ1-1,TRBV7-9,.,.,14,CASSLSSPNTEAFF,TGTGCCAGCAGCTTAAGTTCCCCGAACACTGAAGCTTTCTTT
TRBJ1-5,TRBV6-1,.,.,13,CASSSDRDQPQHF,TGTGCCAGCAGTTCGGATAGGGATCAGCCCCAGCATTTT
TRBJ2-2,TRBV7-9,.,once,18,CASSSSDRYPRITGELFF,TGTGCCAGCAGCTCAAGTGATCGGTACCCGAGGATCACCGGGGAGCTGTTTTTT
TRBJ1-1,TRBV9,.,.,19,CASSVGIGGWGEENTEAFF,TGTGCCAGCAGCGTAGGGATTGGGGGATGGGGCGAAGAGAACACTGAAGCTTTCTTT
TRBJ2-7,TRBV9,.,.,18,CASSPHIKGQTVAYEQYF,TGTGCCAGCAGCCCCCATATCAAAGGACAGACGGTGGCCTACGAGCAGTACTTC
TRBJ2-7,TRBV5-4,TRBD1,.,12,CASSFGQGEQYF,TGTGCCAGCAGCTTCGGACAGGGGGAGCAGTACTTC
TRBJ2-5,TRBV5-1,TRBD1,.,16,CASSDGQGFVQETQYF,TGCGCCAGCAGCGATGGACAGGGGTTTGTCCAAGAGACCCAGTACTTC
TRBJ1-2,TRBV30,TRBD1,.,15,CAWSAPDRTFYGYTF,TGTGCCTGGAGTGCCCCGGACAGGACCTTCTATGGCTACACCTTC
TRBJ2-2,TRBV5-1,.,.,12,CASSFDARELFF,TGCGCCAGCAGCTTTGACGCCCGGGAGCTGTTTTTT
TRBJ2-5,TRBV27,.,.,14,CASSLGRAQETQYF,TGTGCCAGCAGTTTGGGCAGAGCCCAAGAGACCCAGTACTTC
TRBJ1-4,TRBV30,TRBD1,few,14,CAWSVGTVNEKLFF,TGTGCCTGGAGTGTAGGGACAGTCAATGAAAAACTGTTTTTT
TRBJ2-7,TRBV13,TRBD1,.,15,CASSSRQGFSYEQYF,TGTGCCAGCAGCTCCCGACAGGGGTTCTCCTACGAGCAGTACTTC
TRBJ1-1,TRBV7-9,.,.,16,CASSLARVGVVTEAFF,TGTGCCAGCAGCTTAGCGCGAGTAGGGGTTGTAACTGAAGCTTTCTTT
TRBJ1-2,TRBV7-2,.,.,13,CASSLSTGLFYTF,TGTGCCAGCAGCTTAAGTACGGGACTATTTTACACCTTC
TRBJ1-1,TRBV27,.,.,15,CASSLSNSLNTEAFF,TGTGCCAGCAGTTTATCGAACAGTTTGAACACTGAAGCTTTCTTT
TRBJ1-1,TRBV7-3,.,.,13,CASSFGGDTEAFF,TGTGCCAGCAGCTTTGGGGGGGACACTGAAGCTTTCTTT
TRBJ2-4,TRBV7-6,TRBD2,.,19,CASSPIPGLAGAAKNIQYF,TGTGCCAGCAGTCCCATCCCGGGACTAGCGGGAGCAGCCAAAAACATTCAGTACTTC